The rows below give T cell receptor beta chains drawn from one sample of a study of post-analysis software for immune sequencing data. Each CDR3 protein is one row after TCRdb ran MiXCR on the PCR reads. The table lists roughly 160,000 distinct CDR3 sequences, 36% of them singletons. This material consisted of blood, taken after autologous hematopoietic stem cell transplantation. The receptor set was obtained from a girl aged 10-17 years with multiple sclerosis. The CDR3 runs from the conserved cysteine through the conserved F or W. The order of the fields is V gene, J gene, clone size, CDR3 length, D gene, CDR3 protein, CDR3 DNA. The D gene is left open where the match is weak. Expanded clones get a size class; other rows say once, few or many, or leave the size out.

TRBV12-5	TRBJ2-1	-	16	-	CASGLVHGRSYNEQFF	TGTGCTAGTGGTTTGGTACACGGGCGGTCCTACAATGAGCAGTTCTTC
TRBV6-2/TRBV6-3	TRBJ2-1	once	17	TRBD2	CASSYSPASGLYNEQFF	TGTGCCAGCAGTTACTCCCCGGCTAGCGGACTCTACAATGAGCAGTTCTTC
TRBV20-1	TRBJ2-3	many	16	-	CSAKALVGGDTDTQYF	TGCAGTGCCAAAGCCCTCGTGGGAGGTGACACAGATACGCAGTATTTT
TRBV27	TRBJ2-7	-	12	-	CASSSPAYEQYF	TGTGCCAGCAGCTCCCCGGCCTACGAGCAGTACTTC
TRBV7-2	TRBJ2-7	-	16	TRBD2	CASSLGLAGGQGEQYF	TGTGCCAGCAGCTTAGGACTAGCGGGAGGGCAAGGCGAGCAGTACTTC
TRBV12-3/TRBV12-4	TRBJ2-7	many	14	-	CASSLLAGAYEQYF	TGTGCCAGCAGCCTCCTGGCAGGGGCCTACGAGCAGTACTTC
TRBV20-1	TRBJ2-7	-	15	TRBD2	CSARDRSGSPYEQYF	TGCAGTGCTAGAGATCGCAGCGGGAGCCCTTACGAGCAGTACTTC
TRBV15	TRBJ2-1	many	17	TRBD2	CATSREGGLAGGAEQFF	TGTGCCACCAGCAGAGAGGGGGGACTAGCGGGAGGGGCTGAGCAGTTCTTC
TRBV19	TRBJ1-2	-	16	TRBD1	CASSILSAGGRFGYTF	TGTGCCAGTAGTATACTATCGGCAGGGGGGAGGTTTGGCTACACCTTC
TRBV20-1	TRBJ2-3	-	13	TRBD2	CSAGSGSTDTQYF	TGCAGTGCTGGTAGCGGGAGCACAGATACGCAGTATTTT
TRBV10-3	TRBJ2-5	few	13	TRBD2	CAIRGGRGETQYF	TGTGCCATCAGAGGCGGGAGAGGGGAGACCCAGTACTTC
TRBV20-1	TRBJ2-1	many	14	TRBD2	CSARGTSGTGEQFF	TGCAGTGCTAGAGGGACTAGCGGGACGGGTGAGCAGTTCTTC
TRBV7-9	TRBJ2-2	-	14	-	CASSLTDSTGELFF	TGTGCCAGCAGCTTGACAGATTCCACCGGGGAGCTGTTTTTT
TRBV3-1	TRBJ2-1	many	17	TRBD2	CASSQEGLAGSYNEQFF	TGTGCCAGCAGCCAAGAAGGTCTAGCGGGGTCTTACAATGAGCAGTTCTTC
TRBV20-1	TRBJ2-7	-	13	TRBD1	CSALGTERSEQYF	TGCAGTGCTTTAGGGACAGAGAGGAGCGAGCAGTACTTC
TRBV6-2/TRBV6-3	TRBJ2-1	few	12	-	CASTAKGNEQFF	TGTGCCAGCACCGCTAAGGGGAATGAGCAGTTCTTC
TRBV6-2/TRBV6-3	TRBJ2-1	-	14	-	CASGLGSSYNEQFF	TGTGCCAGCGGGCTGGGGAGCTCCTACAATGAGCAGTTCTTC
TRBV13	TRBJ2-7	-	15	TRBD1	CASSYPGQGPYEQYF	TGTGCCAGCAGCTACCCGGGACAGGGGCCCTACGAGCAGTACTTC
TRBV20-1	TRBJ2-3	few	14	-	CSATSIIPLDTQYF	TGCAGTGCTACCTCGATTATCCCCCTAGATACGCAGTATTTT
TRBV24-1	TRBJ2-5	-	13	-	CATSGPRGETQYF	TGTGCCACCAGTGGCCCCAGGGGAGAGACCCAGTACTTC
TRBV5-1	TRBJ2-1	-	18	TRBD2	CASSLTGSGRALIDEQFF	TGCGCCAGCAGCTTGACCGGTAGCGGGAGGGCCTTAATAGATGAGCAGTTCTTC
TRBV28	TRBJ2-1	-	17	TRBD1	CASSLFEMGQGYNEQFF	TGTGCCAGCAGTTTATTCGAGATGGGACAGGGGTACAATGAGCAGTTCTTC
TRBV28	TRBJ2-7	-	16	-	CASSLPGGPSSYEQYF	TGTGCCAGCAGTCTACCCGGGGGACCGAGCTCCTACGAGCAGTACTTC
TRBV28	TRBJ1-2	-	13	-	CASSPPRGYGYTF	TGTGCCAGCAGCCCCCCAAGAGGCTATGGCTACACCTTC
TRBV6-2/TRBV6-3	TRBJ2-5	-	13	-	CASSRDSMREQYF	TGTGCCAGCAGCCGGGACTCCATGAGGGAGCAGTACTTC
TRBV3-1	TRBJ1-2	-	12	-	CASSYEEVIYTF	TGTGCCAGCAGCTACGAGGAGGTTATCTACACCTTC
TRBV7-2	TRBJ1-2	many	13	-	CASSRDGTLGYTF	TGTGCCAGCAGCCGGGACGGAACCCTCGGCTACACCTTC
TRBV27	TRBJ2-5	few	15	TRBD2	CASRSSGRMMETQYF	TGTGCCAGCAGGAGTAGCGGGAGGATGATGGAGACCCAGTACTTC
TRBV4-2	TRBJ2-7	-	18	TRBD1	CASSQGLERQGFSYEQYF	TGTGCCAGCAGCCAAGGTTTGGAGAGACAGGGATTCTCCTACGAGCAGTACTTC
TRBV5-1	TRBJ1-6	-	17	-	CASSLGWGQVEASPLHF	TGCGCCAGCAGCTTGGGCTGGGGGCAGGTCGAGGCTTCACCCCTCCACTTT
TRBV30	TRBJ1-2	-	14	-	CAWSVQNSNYGYTF	TGTGCCTGGAGTGTACAGAACAGTAACTATGGCTACACCTTC
TRBV6-5	TRBJ2-5	few	16	-	CASSYSQAWTGKTQYF	TGTGCCAGCAGTTACAGCCAGGCCTGGACGGGAAAGACCCAGTACTTC
TRBV20-1	TRBJ2-7	-	15	TRBD1	CSARDRTGTPYEQYF	TGCAGTGCTAGAGACCGGACAGGGACCCCCTACGAGCAGTACTTC
TRBV20-1	TRBJ2-7	-	14	TRBD2	CSARAERGGNEQYF	TGCAGTGCTAGAGCGGAGCGGGGGGGTAACGAGCAGTACTTC
TRBV10-3	TRBJ2-3	few	17	-	CAISESLVLGVADTQYF	TGTGCCATCAGTGAGTCGTTGGTCTTAGGGGTCGCAGATACGCAGTATTTT
TRBV7-3	TRBJ2-1	few	16	TRBD2	CASSLTGSGGGNEQFF	TGTGCCAGCAGCTTAACTGGTAGCGGGGGTGGTAATGAGCAGTTCTTC
TRBV2	TRBJ2-7	-	17	-	CASSELGGGTNSYEQYF	TGTGCCAGCAGTGAATTGGGAGGGGGGACAAATTCCTACGAGCAGTACTTC
TRBV25-1	TRBJ2-1	few	13	-	CASRGGTAMEQFF	TGTGCCAGCAGGGGGGGTACGGCAATGGAGCAGTTCTTC
TRBV4-2	TRBJ2-5	few	16	-	CASSQARELGGETQYF	TGTGCCAGCAGCCAAGCCCGGGAACTAGGAGGAGAGACCCAGTACTTC
TRBV15	TRBJ2-3	few	15	TRBD2	CATSREHGLADTQYF	TGTGCCACCAGCAGAGAACACGGACTAGCTGATACGCAGTATTTT
TRBV12-3/TRBV12-4	TRBJ1-1	-	14	-	CASALGGGLSRAFF	TGTGCCAGCGCCCTCGGGGGGGGGCTAAGTCGAGCTTTCTTT
TRBV29-1	TRBJ2-4	many	17	TRBD2	CSVERSSGIGAKNIQYF	TGCAGCGTTGAAAGGTCTAGCGGGATTGGTGCCAAAAACATTCAGTACTTC
TRBV10-3	TRBJ2-3	-	15	-	CAISESQVPGDTQYF	TGTGCCATCAGTGAGTCCCAGGTACCGGGAGATACGCAGTATTTT
TRBV28	TRBJ1-1	once	15	-	CASSAQVAGNTEAFF	TGTGCCAGCAGTGCCCAGGTGGCAGGGAACACTGAAGCTTTCTTT
TRBV6-5	TRBJ2-1	-	18	TRBD2	CASSYLGGVAGRGREQFF	TGTGCCAGCAGTTACTTAGGGGGGGTAGCGGGAAGAGGTCGTGAGCAGTTCTTC